The present T cell receptor (beta chain) was sequenced within a study of shared clonotypes between healthy human individuals. Comment on this clone: Its target is not known.

The germline V gene has CDR1 SNHLY and CDR2 FYNNEI. The CDR3 loop spans 14 amino acids. The V segment lost 4 bases and the J segment 4 bases; nucleotides outside the gene matches: 6. Repertoires were generated with immunoSEQ multiplex PCR, while TCRdb's copy carries only in-frame clones and drops some. Counted here are 2 million to 3 million clones, 80% to 95% occurring once; the ten biggest clones make up 0.36%. Findings and limits, study-wide: Around 5% was the fraction of naive CD4 clonotypes found shared across four donors. Rarefaction showed sorted-subset sequencing was incomplete despite large depth.

This TCR was sampled from a man between 18 and 35 years old in good health. Some clones in this sample may be carry-over from other donors' samples. The chain links TRBV2 to TRBJ1-1; 7 bases align to TRBD1. Sequencing used naive CD4+ T cells from PBMCs. Subset described: CD45RA+ positively selected. CDR3: CASSARSGGTEAFF. The CDR3 bases are TGTGCCAGCAGTGCTCGATCAGGGGGCACTGAAGCTTTCTTT.